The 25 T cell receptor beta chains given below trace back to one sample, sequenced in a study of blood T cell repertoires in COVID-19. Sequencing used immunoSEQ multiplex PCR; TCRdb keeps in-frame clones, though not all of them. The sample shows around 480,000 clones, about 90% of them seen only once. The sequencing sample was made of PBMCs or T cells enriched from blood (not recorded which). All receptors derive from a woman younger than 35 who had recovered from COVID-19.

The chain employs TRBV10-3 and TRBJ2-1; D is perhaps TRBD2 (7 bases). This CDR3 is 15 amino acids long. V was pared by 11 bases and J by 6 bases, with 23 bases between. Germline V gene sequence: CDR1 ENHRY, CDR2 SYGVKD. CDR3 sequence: CACSYPGGFFNEQFF. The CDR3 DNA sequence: TGTGCCTGCTCCTATCCGGGGGGCTTTTTCAATGAGCAGTTCTTC.

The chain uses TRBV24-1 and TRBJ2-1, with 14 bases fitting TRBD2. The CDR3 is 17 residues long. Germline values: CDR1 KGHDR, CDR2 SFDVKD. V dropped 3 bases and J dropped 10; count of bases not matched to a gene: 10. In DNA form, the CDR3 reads TGTGCCACCAGTGATAACTCGGGACTAGCGGGGGTAGGGGAGCAGTTCTTC. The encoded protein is CATSDNSGLAGVGEQFF.

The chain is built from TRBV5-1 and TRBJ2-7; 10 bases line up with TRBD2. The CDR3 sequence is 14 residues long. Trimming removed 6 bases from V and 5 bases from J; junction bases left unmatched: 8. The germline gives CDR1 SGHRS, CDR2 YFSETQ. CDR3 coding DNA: TGCGCCAGCACCAAGGGGCTAGCGGGGGACGAGCAGTACTTC. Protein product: CASTKGLAGDEQYF.

CDR3 sequence: CASSPGTGGSQEKLFF. The CDR3 DNA sequence: TGCGCCAGCAGCCCTGGGACAGGGGGAAGCCAGGAAAAACTGTTTTTT. V is TRBV5-1 and J is TRBJ1-4, with 11 bases aligning to TRBD1. Looked up from germline, CDR1 is SGHRS and CDR2 is YFSETQ. The junction had 10 bases not matched to a gene; V was cut back by 4 bases and J by 8 bases. The CDR3 is made up of 16 amino acids.

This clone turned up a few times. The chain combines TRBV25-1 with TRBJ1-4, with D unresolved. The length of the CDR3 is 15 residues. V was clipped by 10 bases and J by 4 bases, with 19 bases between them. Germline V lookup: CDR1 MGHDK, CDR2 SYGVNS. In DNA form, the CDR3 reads TGTGCCACCCAACGGACCCTAGGAGGTAATGAAAAACTGTTTTTT. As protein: CATQRTLGGNEKLFF.

CDR3: CASSSSPESGELFF. The CDR3 DNA reads as TGTGCCAGCAGCTCTAGCCCAGAATCCGGGGAGCTGTTTTTT. The chain has TRBV11-3 and TRBJ2-2; D possibly corresponds to TRBD2 (5 bases). In germline, CDR1 is SGHNT, CDR2 YENEEA. Trimming stripped 4 bases from V and 6 bases from J, with 12 bases between. This CDR3 is built from 14 residues.

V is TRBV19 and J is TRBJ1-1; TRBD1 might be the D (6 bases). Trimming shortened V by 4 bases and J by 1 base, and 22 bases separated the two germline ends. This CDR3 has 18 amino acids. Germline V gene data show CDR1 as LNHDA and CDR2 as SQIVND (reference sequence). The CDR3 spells CASSRTSGDPTGNTEAFF. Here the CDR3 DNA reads TGTGCCAGTAGTAGGACATCAGGGGACCCAACCGGGAACACTGAAGCTTTCTTT.

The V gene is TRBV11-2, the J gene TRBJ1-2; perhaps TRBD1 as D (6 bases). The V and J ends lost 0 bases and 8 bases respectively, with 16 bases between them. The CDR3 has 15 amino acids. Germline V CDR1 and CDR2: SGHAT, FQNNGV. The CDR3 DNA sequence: TGTGCCAGCAGCTTAGATCCGGGGGGCAGAATGGGCTACACCTTC. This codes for CASSLDPGGRMGYTF.

The CDR3 coding sequence is TGTGCCAGCAGCTCGCGCGGACTAGACACAGATACGCAGTATTTT. This encodes CASSSRGLDTDTQYF. V usage is TRBV7-3 and J usage is TRBJ2-3; TRBD2 aligns across 7 bases. V was pared by 4 bases and J by 2 bases, with 6 bases of the junction left unmatched. CDR3 size: 15 residues. Germline assignment: CDR1 SGHTA and CDR2 FQGTGA.

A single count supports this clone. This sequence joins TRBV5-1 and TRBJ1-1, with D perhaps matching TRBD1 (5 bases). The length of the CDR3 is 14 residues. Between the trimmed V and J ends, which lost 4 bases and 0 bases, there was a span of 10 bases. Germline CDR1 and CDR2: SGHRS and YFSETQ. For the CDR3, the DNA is TGCGCCAGCAGCCTGGACAACCTGAACACTGAAGCTTTCTTT. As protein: CASSLDNLNTEAFF. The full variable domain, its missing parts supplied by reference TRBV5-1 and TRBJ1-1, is KAGVTQTPRYLIKTRGQQVTLSCSPISGHRSVSWYQQTPGQGLQFLFEYFSETQRNKGNFPGRFSGRQFSNSRSEMNVSTLELGDSALYLCASSLDNLNTEAFFGQGTRLTVV.

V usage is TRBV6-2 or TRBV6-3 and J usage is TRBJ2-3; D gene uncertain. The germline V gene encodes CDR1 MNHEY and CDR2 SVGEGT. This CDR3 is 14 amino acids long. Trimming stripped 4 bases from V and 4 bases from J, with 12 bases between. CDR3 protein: CASSFLSAADTQYF. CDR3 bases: TGTGCCAGCAGTTTCTTAAGCGCCGCAGATACGCAGTATTTT.

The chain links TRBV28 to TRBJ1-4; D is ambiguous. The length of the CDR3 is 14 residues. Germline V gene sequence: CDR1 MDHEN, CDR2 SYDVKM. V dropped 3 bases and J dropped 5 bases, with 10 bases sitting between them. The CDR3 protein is CASSLVAENEKLFF. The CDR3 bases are TGTGCCAGCAGTTTGGTGGCAGAAAATGAAAAACTGTTTTTT.

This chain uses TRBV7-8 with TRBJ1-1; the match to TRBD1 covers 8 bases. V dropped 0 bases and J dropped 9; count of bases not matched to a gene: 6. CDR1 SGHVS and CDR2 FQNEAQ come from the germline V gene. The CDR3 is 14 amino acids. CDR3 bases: TGTGCCAGCAGCTTAGCCGGGACAGGCATCCAAGCTTTCTTT. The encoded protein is CASSLAGTGIQAFF.

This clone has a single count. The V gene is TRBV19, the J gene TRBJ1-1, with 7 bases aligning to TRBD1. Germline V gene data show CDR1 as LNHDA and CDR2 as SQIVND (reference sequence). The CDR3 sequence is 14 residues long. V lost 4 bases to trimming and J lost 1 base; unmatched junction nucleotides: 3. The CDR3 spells CASSRQGENTEAFF. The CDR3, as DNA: TGTGCCAGTAGTAGACAGGGAGAGAACACTGAAGCTTTCTTT. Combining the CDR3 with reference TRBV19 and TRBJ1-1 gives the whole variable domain DGGITQSPKYLFRKEGQNVTLSCEQNLNHDAMYWYRQDPGQGLRLIYYSQIVNDFQKGDIAEGYSVSREKKESFPLTVTSAQKNPTAFYLCASSRQGENTEAFFGQGTRLTVV.

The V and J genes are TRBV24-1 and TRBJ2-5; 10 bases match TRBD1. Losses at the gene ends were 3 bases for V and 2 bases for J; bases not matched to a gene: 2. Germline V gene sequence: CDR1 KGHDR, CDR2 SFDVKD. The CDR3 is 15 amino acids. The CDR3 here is CATSDGTGEQETQYF. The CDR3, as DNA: TGTGCCACCAGTGATGGGACAGGGGAACAAGAGACCCAGTACTTC.

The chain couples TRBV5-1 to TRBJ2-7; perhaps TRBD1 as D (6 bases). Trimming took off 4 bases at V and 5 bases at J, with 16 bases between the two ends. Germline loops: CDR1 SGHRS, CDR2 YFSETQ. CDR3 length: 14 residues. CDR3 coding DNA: TGCGCCAGCAGCAAGGACAGTACGCGGGACGAGCAGTACTTC. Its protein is CASSKDSTRDEQYF. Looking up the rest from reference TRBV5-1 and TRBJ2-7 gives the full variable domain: KAGVTQTPRYLIKTRGQQVTLSCSPISGHRSVSWYQQTPGQGLQFLFEYFSETQRNKGNFPGRFSGRQFSNSRSEMNVSTLELGDSALYLCASSKDSTRDEQYFGPGTRLTVT.

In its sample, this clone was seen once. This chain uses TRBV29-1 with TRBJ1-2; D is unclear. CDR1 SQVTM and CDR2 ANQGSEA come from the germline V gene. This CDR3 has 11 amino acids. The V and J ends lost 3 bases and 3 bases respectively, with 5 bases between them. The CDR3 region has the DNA TGCAGCGTTGAGGCGGACTATGGCTACACCTTC. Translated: CSVEADYGYTF. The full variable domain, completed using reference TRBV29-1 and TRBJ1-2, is SAVISQKPSRDICQRGTSLTIQCQVDSQVTMMFWYRQQPGQSLTLIATANQGSEATYESGFVIDKFPISRPNLTFSTLTVSNMSPEDSSIYLCSVEADYGYTFGSGTRLTVV.

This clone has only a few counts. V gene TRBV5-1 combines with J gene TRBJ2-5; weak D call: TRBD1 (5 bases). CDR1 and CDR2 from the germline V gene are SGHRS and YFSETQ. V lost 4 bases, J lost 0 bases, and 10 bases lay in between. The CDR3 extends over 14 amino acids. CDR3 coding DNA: TGCGCCAGCAGCAATCAGGGTAACCAAGAGACCCAGTACTTC. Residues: CASSNQGNQETQYF.

CDR3 coding DNA: TGCGCCAGCAGCCAAGATGTGTCACAGGGGGCTTTGGATGGCTACACCTTC. As protein: CASSQDVSQGALDGYTF. The V and J genes are TRBV4-1 and TRBJ1-2, with TRBD1 matching 9 bases. Germline loops: CDR1 MGHRA, CDR2 YSYEKL. CDR3 size: 17 residues. Trimming removed 0 bases from V and 6 bases from J; junction bases left unmatched: 11.

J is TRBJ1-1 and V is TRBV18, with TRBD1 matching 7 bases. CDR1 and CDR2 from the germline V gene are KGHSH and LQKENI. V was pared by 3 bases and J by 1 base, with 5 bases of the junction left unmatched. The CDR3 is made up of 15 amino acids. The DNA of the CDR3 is TGTGCCAGCTCACCGGAAGGACAGGCGAACACTGAAGCTTTCTTT. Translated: CASSPEGQANTEAFF.

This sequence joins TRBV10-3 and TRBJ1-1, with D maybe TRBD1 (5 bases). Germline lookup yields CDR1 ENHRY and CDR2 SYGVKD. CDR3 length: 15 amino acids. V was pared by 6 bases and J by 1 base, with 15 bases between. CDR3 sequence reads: CAIRPPGLKNTEAFF. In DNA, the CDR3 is TGTGCCATCAGGCCGCCGGGACTCAAGAACACTGAAGCTTTCTTT.

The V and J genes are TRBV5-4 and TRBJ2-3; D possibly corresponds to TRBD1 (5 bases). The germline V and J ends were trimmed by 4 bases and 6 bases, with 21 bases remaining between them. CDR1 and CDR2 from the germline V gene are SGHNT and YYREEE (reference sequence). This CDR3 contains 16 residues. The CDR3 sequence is CASSPTTTGYMDTQYF. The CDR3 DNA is TGTGCCAGCAGCCCGACGACCACAGGATACATGGATACGCAGTATTTT.

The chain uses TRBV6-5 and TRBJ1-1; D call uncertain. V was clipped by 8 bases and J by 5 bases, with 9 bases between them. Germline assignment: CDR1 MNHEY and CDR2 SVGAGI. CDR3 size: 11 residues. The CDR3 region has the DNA TGTGCCAGCCGAGGGAGAACTGAAGCTTTCTTT. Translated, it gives CASRGRTEAFF.

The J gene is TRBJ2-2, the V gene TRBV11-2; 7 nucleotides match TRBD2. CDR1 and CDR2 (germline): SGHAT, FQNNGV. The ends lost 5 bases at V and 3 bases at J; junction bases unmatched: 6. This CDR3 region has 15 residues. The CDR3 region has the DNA TGTGCCAGCAGCCTCGGACTAGGACACACCGGGGAGCTGTTTTTT. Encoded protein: CASSLGLGHTGELFF.

CDR3 loop: CASSLNSSPLHF. The CDR3 DNA reads TGTGCCAGCAGTTTAAATAGCTCACCCCTCCACTTT. V and J are TRBV28 and TRBJ1-6; D gene uncertain. The germline V and J ends were trimmed by 2 bases and 10 bases, with 6 bases remaining between them. CDR1 is MDHEN, CDR2 SYDVKM, per germline. This CDR3 is built from 12 residues.